This TCR beta chain was captured in a study of identical twins. MiXCR, applied by TCRdb to the 5' RACE reads, yields one record per CDR3 protein. Among hundreds of thousands of distinct CDR3 sequences, over 8.5% were seen once, and the ten largest hold more than 0.75%. All donors were healthy, and all were Caucasian. Germline values: CDR1 DFQATT, CDR2 SNEGSKA (reference sequence). The CDR3 sequence is 15 residues long. V gave up 4 bases and J gave up 3 bases; unmatched junction bases: 9. This clonotype was seen a handful of times. The antigen is undetermined. Study-wide results and caveats: The presence of invariant MAIT and iNKT cells could partly confound analyses of zero-insertion sequences. Abundant beta clonotypes from cord blood had fewer insertions, unlike memory repertoires, which showed none.

This sample also appeared in a second study, on yellow fever vaccine responses in identical twins.

The sample comprised PBMCs. The TCR comes from a woman under 30 in good health. The chain couples TRBV20-1 to TRBJ2-5; TRBD2 matches 9 bases. CDR3 nucleotide sequence: TGCAGTGCTACACGGAGCGGGGGGCGCAAAGAGACCCAGTACTTC. Amino acids: CSATRSGGRKETQYF.